The 12 T cell receptor beta chains listed next were all sequenced from one sample in a study of blood T cell repertoires in COVID-19. The data were produced by immunoSEQ multiplex PCR, yet TCRdb's version contains in-frame clones alone and is incomplete. The table has about 210,000 clones, roughly 77% seen once; the top ten hold approximately 8.7%. The sequenced material came from PBMCs or T cells enriched from blood (not recorded which). These receptors all come from a man aged 35-49 years who had recovered from COVID-19.

The chain carries TRBV7-9 and TRBJ1-4, with 7 bases lining up with TRBD1. V was clipped by 5 bases and J by 1 base; unmatched bases: 4. Germline V gene lookup returns CDR1 SEHNR and CDR2 FQNEAQ (reference sequence). This CDR3 is 15 amino acids long. CDR3 DNA sequence: TGTGCCAGCAGCATAAGACAGGGAACTAATGAAAAACTGTTTTTT. Protein product: CASSIRQGTNEKLFF.

The rearrangement uses TRBV7-9 and TRBJ1-1; the match to TRBD1 covers 7 bases. The CDR3 sequence is 14 residues long. V lost 5 bases to trimming and J lost 7 bases; unmatched junction nucleotides: 10. The germline V gene encodes CDR1 SEHNR and CDR2 FQNEAQ (reference sequence). This chain's CDR3 is CASSQLLGTVEAFF. The DNA for the CDR3 is TGTGCCAGCAGCCAACTACTAGGGACAGTTGAAGCTTTCTTT.

This sequence joins TRBV5-1 and TRBJ1-3; 9 positions match TRBD1. The V and J ends lost 3 bases and 4 bases, in that order; junction bases with no gene match: 8. Germline-derived CDR1 and CDR2 are SGHRS and YFSETQ. This CDR3 region has 16 residues. CDR3 loop: CASSSGTGYIGNTIYF. Written as DNA, the CDR3 is TGCGCCAGCAGCTCCGGGACAGGGTATATCGGAAACACCATATATTTT.

This chain uses TRBV5-4 with TRBJ2-2, with D uncertain. Germline assignment: CDR1 SGHNT and CDR2 YYREEE (reference sequence). Between the trimmed V and J ends, which lost 2 bases and 2 bases, there was a span of 10 bases. This CDR3 is 15 amino acids long. CDR3 amino acids: CASSFFTDNTGELFF. CDR3 coding DNA: TGTGCCAGCAGCTTCTTTACAGATAACACCGGGGAGCTGTTTTTT.

The chain joins TRBV21-1 to TRBJ2-7; the table's D call, TRBD1, was not checked against the DNA. TRBV21-1 is flagged as a pseudogene. The CDR3 has 12 residues. This CDR3 reads CARGQGKNEQYF. The CDR3 DNA is TGTGCCAGGGGACAGGGGAAGAACGAGCAGTACTTC.

V and J are TRBV5-5 and TRBJ2-7; D perhaps matches TRBD2 (5 bases). This CDR3 is 14 amino acids long. Germline lookup yields CDR1 SGHKS and CDR2 YYEKEE (reference sequence). Trimming stripped 1 base from V and 2 bases from J, with 10 bases between. CDR3 nucleotides: TGTGCCAGCAGCTTGTGGTCGGGAACCTACGAGCAGTACTTC. Translated: CASSLWSGTYEQYF.

This clone was recorded a few times. This chain joins TRBV5-1 and TRBJ2-1; the match to TRBD1 covers 7 bases. Germline trimming cut 7 bases from V and 6 bases from J; bases unmatched to any gene: 10. Germline V lookup: CDR1 SGHRS, CDR2 YFSETQ. This CDR3 spans 14 amino acids. The CDR3 sequence: CASQGDFRGNEQFF. The CDR3 DNA reads as TGCGCCAGCCAGGGGGATTTTAGGGGCAATGAGCAGTTCTTC. Based on the CDR3 plus reference TRBV5-1 and TRBJ2-1, the full variable domain is KAGVTQTPRYLIKTRGQQVTLSCSPISGHRSVSWYQQTPGQGLQFLFEYFSETQRNKGNFPGRFSGRQFSNSRSEMNVSTLELGDSALYLCASQGDFRGNEQFFGPGTRLTVL.

This clone was detected only once. The J gene is TRBJ1-6, the V gene TRBV11-3; 7 nucleotides line up with TRBD1. The CDR3 has 14 residues. V was pared by 5 bases and J by 7 bases, with 5 bases of the junction left unmatched. Germline V gives CDR1 SGHNT, CDR2 YENEEA. CDR3 protein: CASSRDSRNSPLHF. The CDR3 DNA reads as TGTGCCAGCAGCCGGGACAGCCGAAATTCACCCCTCCACTTT.

This sequence joins TRBV2 and TRBJ2-1; D is undetermined. This CDR3 region has 11 residues. Trimming pared 7 bases from V and 5 bases from J, leaving 6 bases between. Germline assignment: CDR1 SNHLY and CDR2 FYNNEI. The CDR3 sequence is CASNSHNEQFF. Here the CDR3 DNA reads TGTGCCAGCAACAGCCACAATGAGCAGTTCTTC. The complete variable domain, with remaining parts taken from reference TRBV2 and TRBJ2-1, reads EPEVTQTPSHQVTQMGQEVILRCVPISNHLYFYWYRQILGQKVEFLVSFYNNEISEKSEIFDDQFSVERPDGSNFTLKIRSTKLEDSAMYFCASNSHNEQFFGPGTRLTVL.

The chain uses TRBV18 and TRBJ2-5; D is unresolved. Germline values: CDR1 KGHSH, CDR2 LQKENI. V was pared by 4 bases and J by 5 bases, with 14 bases between. The CDR3 extends over 14 amino acids. Here the CDR3 reads CASSLPPGRETQYF. The CDR3 DNA reads TGTGCCAGCTCACTCCCCCCAGGAAGGGAGACCCAGTACTTC.

The chain recombines TRBV6-5 with TRBJ2-5; 7 bases are a match to TRBD2. Germline assignment: CDR1 MNHEY and CDR2 SVGAGI. After removal of 5 bases from V and 1 base from J, the junction contained 4 bases not matched to a gene. The CDR3 spans 14 residues. CDR3 DNA: TGTGCCAGCAGTCTTCTAGCGGCCCAAGAGACCCAGTACTTC. This sequence encodes CASSLLAAQETQYF.

The chain is built from TRBV30 and TRBJ2-3; 7 bases agree with TRBD1. From germline, CDR1 is GTSNPN and CDR2 SVGIG (reference sequence). The ends lost 5 bases at V and 3 bases at J; junction bases unmatched: 8. CDR3 length: 14 amino acids. The CDR3 DNA reads TGTGCCTGGGTACAGGGGTTGGAGACAGATACGCAGTATTTT. Translation: CAWVQGLETDTQYF. Filled out from reference TRBV30 and TRBJ2-3, the complete variable domain reads SQTIHQWPATLVQPVGSPLSLECTVEGTSNPNLYWYRQAAGRGLQLLFYSVGIGQISSEVPQNLSASRPQDRQFILSSKKLLLSDSGFYLCAWVQGLETDTQYFGPGTRLTVL.